This entry is about one T cell receptor (beta chain). The antigen is not known. V was trimmed by 8 bases and J by 3 bases, leaving 7 bases between them. The CDR3 length is 11 residues. Germline V gene lookup returns CDR1 MNHEY and CDR2 SVGAGI. The data derive from a study of beta chain features in type 1 diabetes. At the level of the study: Age, gender, cell numbers and subset yield matched between patients and controls. Study-wide points: Highly expressing activated T cells could be over-counted with a cDNA template.

The authors took one heparinised blood draw, averaging approximately 110 mL, from each donor. Expressed TCRB transcripts got sequenced, as all isolated RNA was reverse transcribed. Clones were sequenced by immunoSEQ multiplex PCR, and TCRdb holds only the in-frame ones, with some missing. The sample lists a few hundred thousand clones, approximately 30% occurring once. J is TRBJ2-5 and V is TRBV6-5, with D tentatively TRBD2 (5 bases). The sample consisted of naive CD4+ T cells from blood. The TCR was taken from a man aged 18 to 29 in good health. In nucleotides, the CDR3 is TGTGCCAGCCGGGGAGAAGAGACCCAGTACTTC. This codes for CASRGEETQYF.